Shown below are 6 T cell receptor beta chains from a single sample sequenced in a study of blood T cells in healthy people across ages. For the second PCR, which ran for about 6 to 11 cycles, a sample-barcoded 5' primer and a J-beta primer mix were used. MiXCR was run by TCRdb on the 5' RACE reads, yielding one entry per CDR3 protein. Counted here are approximately 1.5 million distinct CDR3 sequences, approximately 43% occurring once; the ten biggest clones make up more than 4%. The specimen was blood. These receptors all stem from a woman under 30 in good health.

This clonotype showed up many times. This chain joins TRBV12-5 and TRBJ2-5; 7 bases match TRBD1. V trimming: 1 base; J trimming: 0 bases; junction bases outside the gene matches: 2. The CDR3 contains 15 residues. Germline CDR1 LGHNT, CDR2 FRNRAP. For the CDR3, the DNA is TGTGCTAGTGGTTTGGGAACAGGGGACCAAGAGACCCAGTACTTC. Translation gives CASGLGTGDQETQYF.

The rearrangement joins TRBV24-1 to TRBJ2-1; D gene uncertain. This CDR3 has 13 amino acids. Germline V gene sequence: CDR1 KGHDR, CDR2 SFDVKD. V lost 5 bases and J 2 bases, leaving 6 bases between the germline ends. CDR3: CATSVATYNEQFF. DNA of the CDR3: TGTGCCACCAGTGTCGCTACCTACAATGAGCAGTTCTTC.

This clonotype was counted only a few times. V gene TRBV6-2 or TRBV6-3 combines with J gene TRBJ2-7; a weak D match, TRBD2 (6 bases). V dropped 4 bases and J dropped 0 bases, with 13 bases sitting between them. Germline V gives CDR1 MNHEY, CDR2 SVGEGT. The CDR3 extends over 15 amino acids. CDR3 nucleotides: TGTGCCAGCAGTTTCAGGCGGGATAGCTCCTACGAGCAGTACTTC. The encoded protein is CASSFRRDSSYEQYF.

J is TRBJ2-7 and V is TRBV5-4; TRBD2 might be the D (6 bases). The CDR3 is 14 residues long. CDR1 and CDR2 from the germline V gene are SGHNT and YYREEE (reference sequence). Trimming removed 3 bases at V and 0 bases at J, with 10 bases between. The CDR3 reads CASSYGSHSYEQYF. In DNA form, the CDR3 reads TGTGCCAGCAGCTACGGGAGCCACTCCTACGAGCAGTACTTC.

The sample holds a few counts of this clonotype. The chain has TRBV20-1 and TRBJ1-1; 7 bases are a match to TRBD1. With 1 base clipped from V and 5 bases from J, the junction kept 4 bases outside the gene matches. The V gene's germline CDR1 is DFQATT and CDR2 SNEGSKA (reference sequence). This CDR3 contains 13 residues. The CDR3: CSARAGGRTEAFF. Written as DNA, the CDR3 is TGCAGTGCTAGAGCAGGGGGGCGAACTGAAGCTTTCTTT.

The gene calls are TRBV29-1 and TRBJ1-1; no clear D. This CDR3 region has 15 residues. Germline CDR1 is SQVTM and CDR2 is ANQGSEA. The ends were cut back, 4 bases at V and 3 bases at J, with 18 bases in the middle. The CDR3 nucleotides are TGCAGCGTTGCCTTACTCCTTTACTCGCACACTGAAGCTTTCTTT. As protein: CSVALLLYSHTEAFF.